Listed below are T cell receptor beta chains from one sample, sequenced in a study of cytotoxic CD8 clonotypes in ibrutinib-treated CLL. Using immunoSEQ multiplex PCR, the repertoire was profiled, and TCRdb retains in-frame clones only, with some absent. Among roughly 190,000 clones, about 72% were seen once, and the ten largest hold roughly an eighth. The sequencing used PBMCs, collected after 24 months of ibrutinib treatment. These receptor sequences come from a human donor with chronic lymphocytic leukemia. CDR3s include the opening cysteine and the closing phenylalanine or tryptophan. D genes are given only for firm matches. Size is stated for part of the rows, as once, few or many counts, or as a class when the clone is expanded.

D gene,clone size,J gene,V gene,CDR3 DNA,CDR3 protein
-,-,TRBJ2-3,TRBV5-4,TGTGCCAGCAGCTTGGGACAGGGAGGGAGCACAGATACGCAGTATTTT,CASSLGQGGSTDTQYF
-,-,TRBJ2-7,TRBV19,TGTGCCAGTAGTATAGATCTGGGGTACGAGCAGTACTTC,CASSIDLGYEQYF
-,-,TRBJ2-1,TRBV6-6,TGTGCCAGCAGCTCACGACCTGGATCATCGGTCAATGAGCAGTTCTTC,CASSSRPGSSVNEQFF
TRBD2,few,TRBJ2-7,TRBV20-1,TGCAGTGTAGCGGGAGTCTACGAGCAGTACTTC,CSVAGVYEQYF
TRBD2,few,TRBJ2-7,TRBV27,TGTGCCAGCAGTTACGCGGGAGGGCCCTACGAGCAGTACTTC,CASSYAGGPYEQYF
TRBD2,-,TRBJ2-7,TRBV15,TGTGCCACCTCTCAGAGCGGCGCGGGAGGCATCTACGAGCAGTACTTC,CATSQSGAGGIYEQYF
-,few,TRBJ2-3,TRBV2,TGTGCCAGCAGTGGTAGCGGCCCACCACTGTATTTT,CASSGSGPPLYF
-,-,TRBJ1-3,TRBV25-1,TGTGCCAGCAGTTTCACTGGAAACACCATATATTTT,CASSFTGNTIYF
-,-,TRBJ2-7,TRBV5-1,TGCGCCAGCAGCTTGGGGCTCACTAGGGCCTACGAGCAGTACTTC,CASSLGLTRAYEQYF
-,-,TRBJ2-7,TRBV9,TGTGCCAGCACCCAAGGCCTGGGATCAAGCGAGCAGTACTTC,CASTQGLGSSEQYF
-,-,TRBJ2-7,TRBV7-9,TGTGCCAGCAGCGGATTGGGACGGAAATATGCCTACGAGCAGTACTTC,CASSGLGRKYAYEQYF
-,few,TRBJ1-1,TRBV15,TGTGCCACCAGAAGATGGACCACTGAAGCTTTCTTT,CATRRWTTEAFF
-,-,TRBJ2-7,TRBV6-5,TGTGCCAGCAGTTATCCCGGGACGGGGACTTACGAGCAGTACTTC,CASSYPGTGTYEQYF
-,-,TRBJ2-5,TRBV27,TGTGCCAGCAGTTTTGGCCAGGGCACAAAGACCCAGTACTTC,CASSFGQGTKTQYF
-,-,TRBJ2-1,TRBV9,TGTGCCAGCAGCGGAAGATACAATGAGCAGTTCTTC,CASSGRYNEQFF
-,-,TRBJ2-1,TRBV28,TGTGCCAGCAGTTTTAGTAGGAGCTCCTACAATGAGCAGTTCTTC,CASSFSRSSYNEQFF
-,-,TRBJ1-5,TRBV18,TGTGCCAGCTCCTTGGGTGACGGTAGCAATCAGCCCCAGCATTTT,CASSLGDGSNQPQHF
-,-,TRBJ1-1,TRBV7-6,TGTGCCAGCAGCTTACAACTGGGGATGAACACTGAAGCTTTCTTT,CASSLQLGMNTEAFF
-,-,TRBJ2-1,TRBV5-1,TGCGCCAGCAGCTTTGGCGGGAATCAGAATGAGCAGTTCTTC,CASSFGGNQNEQFF
-,-,TRBJ2-5,TRBV10-2,TGCGCCAGCAGTGCTAGAGCGGAGGGGGGAGAGACCCAGTACTTC,CASSARAEGGETQYF
-,-,TRBJ2-5,TRBV9,TGTGCCAGCAGCGTAGCCGCAGGGGATGGAGAGACCCAGTACTTC,CASSVAAGDGETQYF
-,-,TRBJ2-5,TRBV7-2,TGTGCCAGCAGCTCCGGACAGACCCAAGAGACCCAGTACTTC,CASSSGQTQETQYF
-,-,TRBJ2-7,TRBV10-3,TGTGCCATCAGTGTACTCTCCGGCGAGCAGTACTTC,CAISVLSGEQYF
-,-,TRBJ2-7,TRBV6-1,TGTGCCAGCACCAAAACCAGGGGTCTCTCCTACGAGCAGTACTTC,CASTKTRGLSYEQYF
-,once,TRBJ2-2,TRBV7-6,TGTGCCAGCAGCTTAGCGGGGACCGGGGAGCTGTTTTTT,CASSLAGTGELFF
-,-,TRBJ1-1,TRBV29-1,TGCAGCGGTGAATTCAGGGGTCAAAACACTGAAGCTTTCTTT,CSGEFRGQNTEAFF
-,few,TRBJ2-7,TRBV27,TGTGCCAGCAGTTCCAAGCAGTACTTC,CASSSKQYF
-,-,TRBJ1-2,TRBV30,TGTGCCTGGAGTCTTTTAGTTGGAGCAGGGGAGCGGAACTATGGCTACACCTTC,CAWSLLVGAGERNYGYTF
-,-,TRBJ1-5,TRBV14,TGTGCCAGCAGCCAAGATCACGGGGCCGGACAGCATTTT,CASSQDHGAGQHF
TRBD1,few,TRBJ1-2,TRBV4-1,TGCGCCAGCAGCCAAGGAAGGGGACAGGGGATGAACTATGGCTACACCTTC,CASSQGRGQGMNYGYTF
-,-,TRBJ2-2,TRBV25-1,TGTGCCAGCAGTGACAGGGCCCTTTCCGGGGAGCTGTTTTTT,CASSDRALSGELFF
TRBD2,once,TRBJ2-3,TRBV10-3,TGTGCCATCAGAAGGACTAGCGGGAGCACAGATACGCAGTATTTT,CAIRRTSGSTDTQYF
TRBD1,-,TRBJ2-7,TRBV6-9,TGTGCCAGCAGTATCCGGGACAGGGGCCTTCCCTGCGAGCAGTACTTC,CASSIRDRGLPCEQYF